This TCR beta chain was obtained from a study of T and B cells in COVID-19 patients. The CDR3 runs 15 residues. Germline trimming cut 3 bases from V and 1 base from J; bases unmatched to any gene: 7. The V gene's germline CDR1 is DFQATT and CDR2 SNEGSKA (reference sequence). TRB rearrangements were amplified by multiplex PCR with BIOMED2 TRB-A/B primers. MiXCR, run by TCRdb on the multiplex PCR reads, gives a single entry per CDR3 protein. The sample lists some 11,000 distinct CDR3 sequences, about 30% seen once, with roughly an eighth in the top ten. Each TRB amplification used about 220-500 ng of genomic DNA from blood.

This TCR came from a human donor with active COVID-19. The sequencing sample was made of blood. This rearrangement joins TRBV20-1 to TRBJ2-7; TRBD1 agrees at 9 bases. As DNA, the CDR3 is TGCAGTGCTAGGTCGCGGGACAGGGTTTCCTACGAGCAGTACTTC. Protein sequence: CSARSRDRVSYEQYF.